Listed here is a single T cell receptor (beta chain). Trimming removed 6 bases at V and 4 bases at J, with 9 bases between. Germline loops: CDR1 SQVTM, CDR2 ANQGSEA. The CDR3 is 11 amino acids. The source of the sample is a study of T cell responses to AZD1222 COVID-19 vaccine. Both about-4-week and about-12-week second-dose recipients were combined. Using immunoSEQ multiplex PCR, the repertoire was profiled, and TCRdb retains in-frame clones only, with some absent. The table has tens of thousands of clones, around nine tenths seen once. The chain couples TRBV29-1 to TRBJ1-2; no clear D gene. This specimen consisted of peripheral blood, obtained 28 days after the second AZD1222 dose. The receptor's source is an adult who received the AZD1222 COVID-19 vaccine. The CDR3 here is CSVGGFYGYTF. CDR3 DNA: TGCAGCGTAGGCGGGTTCTATGGCTACACCTTC.